The clone carrying this T cell receptor (beta chain) showed up many times. The antigen is unknown. CDR1 MGHRA and CDR2 YSYEKL come from the germline V gene. V was trimmed by 4 bases and J by 5 bases, leaving 14 bases between them. The CDR3 totals 14 residues. Unsorted libraries were prepared from 2 million PBMCs that had been stored at -80 C. The data are from a study of neurological immune-mediated disorders. Findings and limits, study-wide: The expanded clones of different subjects shared no CDR3 amino acid sequences (suggesting private repertoires in all groups).

Every sequencing run generated in excess of 160 million TCR-beta sequences. These sequences covered 15-18 subjects. TCRdb independently ran MiXCR on the 5' RACE reads; one entry per CDR3 protein. The repertoire holds approximately 46,000 distinct CDR3 sequences, with 10% to 13% as singletons. Sequenced sample: PBMCs. The chain is built from TRBV4-1 and TRBJ1-2; maybe TRBD1 (5 bases). The TCR originated in a man aged 70 or older with HTLV-1-associated myelopathy (HAM/TSP). The CDR3 loop reads CASSPTGRTYGYTF. CDR3 sequence (DNA): TGCGCCAGCAGCCCTACAGGCCGGACTTATGGCTACACCTTC.